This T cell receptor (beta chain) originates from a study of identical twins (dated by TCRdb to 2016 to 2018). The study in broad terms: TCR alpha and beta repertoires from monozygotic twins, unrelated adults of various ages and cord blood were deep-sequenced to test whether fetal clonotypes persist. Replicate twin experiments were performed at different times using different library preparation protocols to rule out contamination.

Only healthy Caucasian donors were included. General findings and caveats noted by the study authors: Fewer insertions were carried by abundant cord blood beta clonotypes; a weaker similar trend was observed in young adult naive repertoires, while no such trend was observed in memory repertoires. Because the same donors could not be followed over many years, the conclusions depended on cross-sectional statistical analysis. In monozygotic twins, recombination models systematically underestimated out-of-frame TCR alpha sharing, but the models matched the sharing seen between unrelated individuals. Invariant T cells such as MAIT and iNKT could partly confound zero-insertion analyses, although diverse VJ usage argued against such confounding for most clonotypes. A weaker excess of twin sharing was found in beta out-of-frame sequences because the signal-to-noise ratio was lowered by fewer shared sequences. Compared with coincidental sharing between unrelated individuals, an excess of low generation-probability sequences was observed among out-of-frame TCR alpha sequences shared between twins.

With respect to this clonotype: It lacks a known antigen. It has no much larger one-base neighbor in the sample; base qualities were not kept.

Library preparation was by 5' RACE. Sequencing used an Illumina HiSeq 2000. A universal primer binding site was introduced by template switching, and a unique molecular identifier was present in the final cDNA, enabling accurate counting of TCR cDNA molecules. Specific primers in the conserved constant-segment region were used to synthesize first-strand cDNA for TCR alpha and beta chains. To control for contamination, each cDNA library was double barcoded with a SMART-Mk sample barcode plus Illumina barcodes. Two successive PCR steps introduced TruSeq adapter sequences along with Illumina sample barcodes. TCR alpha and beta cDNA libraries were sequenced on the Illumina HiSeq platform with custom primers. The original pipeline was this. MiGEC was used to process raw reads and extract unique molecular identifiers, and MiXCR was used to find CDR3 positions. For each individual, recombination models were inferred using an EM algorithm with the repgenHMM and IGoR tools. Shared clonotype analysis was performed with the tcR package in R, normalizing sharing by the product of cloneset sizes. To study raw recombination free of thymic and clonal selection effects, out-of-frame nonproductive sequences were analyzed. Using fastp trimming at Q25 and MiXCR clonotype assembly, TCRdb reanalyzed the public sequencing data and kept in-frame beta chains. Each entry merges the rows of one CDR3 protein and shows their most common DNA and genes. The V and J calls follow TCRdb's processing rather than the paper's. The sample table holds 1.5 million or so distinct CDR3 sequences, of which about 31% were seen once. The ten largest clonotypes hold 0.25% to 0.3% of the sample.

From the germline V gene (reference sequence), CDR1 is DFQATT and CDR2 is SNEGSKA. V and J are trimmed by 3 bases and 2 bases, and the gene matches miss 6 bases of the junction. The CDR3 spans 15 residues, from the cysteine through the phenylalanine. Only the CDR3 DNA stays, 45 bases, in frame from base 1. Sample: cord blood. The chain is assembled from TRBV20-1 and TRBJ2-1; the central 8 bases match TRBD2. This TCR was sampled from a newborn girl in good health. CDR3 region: CSASYAGGTYNEQFF. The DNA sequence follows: TGCAGTGCTAGTTACGCGGGGGGCACCTACAATGAGCAGTTCTTC.